The 14 T cell receptor beta chains presented below share a single source sample, sequenced in a study of T cell responses to AZD1222 COVID-19 vaccine. The assay was immunoSEQ multiplex PCR, and TCRdb's table has in-frame clones only and misses some. Of about 150,000 clones in the sample, 91% are singletons; the top ten hold about 3.8%. The sequencing here drew on peripheral blood, taken 28 days after the second AZD1222 dose. The receptor source for this set is an adult who received the AZD1222 COVID-19 vaccine.

The V and J genes are TRBV25-1 and TRBJ1-2; a possible D gene is TRBD1 (6 bases). The CDR3 is 15 amino acids. Looked up from germline, CDR1 is MGHDK and CDR2 is SYGVNS. With 2 bases removed from V and 1 base from J, the gap between germline ends came to 11 bases. Here the CDR3 reads CASSETGMVNYGYTF. The CDR3 DNA sequence: TGTGCCAGCAGTGAAACAGGGATGGTTAACTATGGCTACACCTTC.

The V call is TRBV28, the J call TRBJ1-2; TRBD1 matches 7 bases. J lost 3 bases, V lost 1 base, and 11 bases had no gene match. The CDR3 loop spans 17 amino acids. Germline CDR1 is MDHEN and CDR2 is SYDVKM. CDR3 in amino acids: CASSLYRTGAGDYGYTF. CDR3 sequence (DNA): TGTGCCAGCAGTTTATATCGGACAGGCGCTGGGGACTATGGCTACACCTTC.

This chain uses TRBV27 with TRBJ2-7; the match to TRBD1 covers 7 bases. With V trimmed by 6 bases and J by 3 bases, 14 bases remained unmatched. This CDR3 region has 16 residues. Germline CDR1 MNHEY, CDR2 SMNVEV (reference sequence). CDR3 amino acids: CASSLIDREGIYEQYF. The CDR3 DNA sequence: TGTGCCAGCAGCCTCATAGACAGGGAAGGGATCTACGAGCAGTACTTC.

The rearrangement links TRBV11-3 to TRBJ2-1; the D call may be TRBD1 or TRBD2 (5 bases each). V was trimmed by 4 bases and J by 2 bases, leaving 15 bases between them. Germline V gene sequence: CDR1 SGHNT, CDR2 YENEEA. This CDR3 has 16 residues. CDR3 protein: CASSSGAGGTYNEQFF. Here the CDR3 DNA reads TGTGCCAGCAGCTCTGGGGCGGGCGGAACCTACAATGAGCAGTTCTTC. Full variable domain (outside the CDR3, taken from reference TRBV11-3 and TRBJ2-1): EAGVVQSPRYKIIEKKQPVAFWCNPISGHNTLYWYLQNLGQGPELLIRYENEEAVDDSQLPKDRFSAERLKGVDSTLKIQPAELGDSAVYLCASSSGAGGTYNEQFFGPGTRLTVL.

The genes are TRBV13 and TRBJ1-2; 7 nucleotides line up with TRBD1. The CDR3 is made up of 16 amino acids. J lost 4 bases, V lost 5 bases, and 13 bases had no gene match. CDR1 and CDR2 (germline): PRHDT, FYEKMQ (reference sequence). The CDR3 protein is CASSRVGPQGGYGYTF. The CDR3 DNA is TGTGCCAGCAGCCGGGTAGGCCCTCAGGGGGGCTATGGCTACACCTTC.

In this sample, this clone turned up once. The CDR3 nucleotides read TGTGCCACCAACGAGGGACAGGGGTTCGGTCAGCCCCAGCATTTT. It encodes CATNEGQGFGQPQHF. The chain joins TRBV15 to TRBJ1-5, with 10 bases aligning to TRBD1. V lost 7 bases, J lost 6 bases, and 9 bases stayed unmatched. Germline V gives CDR1 LNHNV, CDR2 YYDKDF (reference sequence). The CDR3 length is 15 residues.

V usage is TRBV20-1 and J usage is TRBJ1-6, with D unresolved. V lost 3 bases and J 10 bases, leaving 19 bases between the germline ends. Per the germline V gene, CDR1 is DFQATT and CDR2 is SNEGSKA (reference sequence). This CDR3 is 15 amino acids long. The CDR3 here is CSASAGSGPGSPLHF. The CDR3 nucleotides read TGCAGTGCTAGTGCAGGCTCGGGCCCGGGGTCACCCCTCCACTTT.

V is TRBV19 and J is TRBJ1-1; 8 nucleotides align to TRBD1. CDR1 LNHDA and CDR2 SQIVND come from the germline V gene (reference sequence). Trimming removed 5 bases from V and 5 bases from J; junction bases left unmatched: 10. The CDR3 totals 15 residues. In DNA, the CDR3 is TGTGCCAGTAGTCCGCGGACAGGGTTGGGGACTGAAGCTTTCTTT. This translates into CASSPRTGLGTEAFF.

This sequence joins TRBV7-6 and TRBJ2-2, with 7 positions matching TRBD1. Germline V gene data show CDR1 as SGHVS and CDR2 as FNYEAQ. Losses at the gene ends were 5 bases for V and 3 bases for J; bases not matched to a gene: 12. This CDR3 spans 17 amino acids. This CDR3 reads CASSLQTPTGYTGELFF. For the CDR3, the DNA is TGTGCCAGCAGCCTACAGACGCCGACAGGGTACACCGGGGAGCTGTTTTTT.

V is TRBV11-3 and J is TRBJ1-1; the D is unclear. The CDR3 covers 14 residues. Germline V gene data show CDR1 as SGHNT and CDR2 as YENEEA. V gave up 4 bases and J gave up 4 bases, with 13 bases separating them. The CDR3 is CASSWGGESTEAFF. CDR3 bases: TGTGCCAGCAGCTGGGGAGGAGAGAGCACTGAAGCTTTCTTT.

The chain joins TRBV19 to TRBJ2-7; weak D call: TRBD1 (5 bases). The germline gives CDR1 LNHDA, CDR2 SQIVND (reference sequence). V was cut by 10 bases and J by 3 bases, with 19 bases left in between. CDR3 length: 14 residues. CDR3 in DNA: TGTGCCACTTCAAATCCAGGGATCAACTACGAGCAGTACTTC. It is translated as CATSNPGINYEQYF.

This rearrangement joins TRBV7-9 to TRBJ1-1; D unresolved. Trimming left V 1 base short and J 1 base short, with 4 bases between. The V gene's germline CDR1 is SEHNR and CDR2 FQNEAQ (reference sequence). This CDR3 comprises 13 residues. The CDR3 is CASSLGSNTEAFF. The DNA for the CDR3 is TGTGCCAGCAGCTTAGGTTCGAACACTGAAGCTTTCTTT. The full variable domain, with the rest looked up from reference TRBV7-9 and TRBJ1-1, is DTGVSQNPRHKITKRGQNVTFRCDPISEHNRLYWYRQTLGQGPEFLTYFQNEAQLEKSRLLSDRFSAERPKGSFSTLEIQRTEQGDSAMYLCASSLGSNTEAFFGQGTRLTVV.

This rearrangement joins TRBV4-1 to TRBJ1-3; no definite D call. This CDR3 has 14 amino acids. The ends were cut back, 4 bases at V and 1 base at J, with 8 bases in the middle. Looked up from germline, CDR1 is MGHRA and CDR2 is YSYEKL. The CDR3, as DNA: TGCGCCAGCAGCCGTCAACGGTCTGGAAACACCATATATTTT. This sequence encodes CASSRQRSGNTIYF.

The rearrangement links TRBV10-3 to TRBJ2-1, with unresolved D. Germline V gives CDR1 ENHRY, CDR2 SYGVKD. The CDR3 contains 14 residues. V shed 0 bases and J shed 4 bases, with 7 bases lying between them. The CDR3 reads CAISESREYNEQFF. The CDR3 DNA follows: TGTGCCATCAGTGAGTCGCGCGAGTACAATGAGCAGTTCTTC.